One and the same sample provided the 3 T cell receptor beta chains below, sequenced in a study of CD8 T cells in ankylosing spondylitis. TCRdb passed the 5' RACE reads through MiXCR, listing each CDR3 protein once. Among roughly 230,000 distinct CDR3 sequences listed, about 10% were seen once. The source material was blood, either unsorted or a sorted T cell fraction (not recorded which). These receptors were obtained from a male donor with ankylosing spondylitis or in good health (not recorded which).

This clonotype was counted at least ten times. CDR3 in DNA: TGTGCCAGCAGGCTACAGGGGGGAAGTGGAAACACCATATATTTT. Translating it yields CASRLQGGSGNTIYF. This chain uses TRBV28 with TRBJ1-3; 8 nucleotides agree with TRBD1. J was trimmed by 3 bases and V by 6 bases; bases with no gene match: 7. CDR1 is MDHEN and CDR2 is SYDVKM in the germline V gene. This CDR3 is 15 amino acids long.

The table lists this clonotype with many counts. The rearrangement links TRBV5-6 to TRBJ1-1; 7 bases are a match to TRBD1. The CDR3 loop spans 14 amino acids. Germline loops: CDR1 SGHDT, CDR2 YYEEEE. Trimming removed 3 bases from V and 0 bases from J; junction bases left unmatched: 2. The CDR3 DNA is TGTGCCAGCAGCTCGGGACAGCTGAACACTGAAGCTTTCTTT. Translating gives CASSSGQLNTEAFF.

This clonotype was seen ten or more times. The V gene is TRBV3-1, the J gene TRBJ1-1; D perhaps matches TRBD1 (6 bases). Germline assignment: CDR1 LGHDT and CDR2 YNNKEL (reference sequence). The CDR3 has 15 residues. The V end was cut by 4 bases, the J end by 8 bases, with 20 bases between. Here the CDR3 DNA reads TGTGCCAGCAGCCCCGGCGGCAGGGGAGGAGGAGAAGCTTTCTTT. The encoded protein is CASSPGGRGGGEAFF. The full variable domain, with the rest looked up from reference TRBV3-1 and TRBJ1-1, is DTAVSQTPKYLVTQMGNDKSIKCEQNLGHDTMYWYKQDSKKFLKIMFSYNNKELIINETVPNRFSPKSPDKAHLNLHINSLELGDSAVYFCASSPGGRGGGEAFFGQGTRLTVV.